This is a list of T cell receptor beta chains from one sample in a study of T cell responses to AZD1222 COVID-19 vaccine. Using immunoSEQ multiplex PCR, the repertoire was profiled, and TCRdb retains in-frame clones only, with some absent. The top ten clones hold over 1.5% of a sample with roughly 140,000 clones, 90% of them seen once. The sequencing here drew on peripheral blood, taken on day 0 of AZD1222 vaccination. These receptors all come from an adult in good health. CDR3s include the opening cysteine and the closing phenylalanine or tryptophan. D genes are given only for firm matches. Some rows have no size entry. The others give once, few or many, or a class for an expanded clone.

>-|TRBJ1-6|-|TRBV7-8
CASSFPEGYNSPLHF
TGTGCCAGCAGCTTTCCGGAAGGGTATAATTCACCCCTCCACTTT
>-|TRBJ2-7|-|TRBV7-9
CASSPLYEQYF
TGTGCCAGCAGCCCGCTCTACGAGCAGTACTTC
>-|TRBJ2-7|-|TRBV6-2/TRBV6-3
CASSFGGSYEQYF
TGTGCCAGCAGTTTCGGCGGGTCCTACGAGCAGTACTTC
>-|TRBJ2-5|-|TRBV5-1
CASSLSAGLGTQYF
TGCGCCAGCAGCTTAAGCGCGGGGCTCGGGACCCAGTACTTC
>few|TRBJ2-7|-|TRBV7-3
CASSLSALYEQYF
TGTGCCAGCAGCTTAAGTGCTCTGTACGAGCAGTACTTC
>-|TRBJ2-7|-|TRBV7-9
CASSSDPSSYEQYF
TGTGCCAGCAGCTCCGACCCAAGTTCCTACGAGCAGTACTTC
>-|TRBJ2-7|TRBD2|TRBV29-1
CSVESSGYEQYF
TGCAGCGTTGAATCTAGCGGATACGAGCAGTACTTC
>-|TRBJ2-1|TRBD2|TRBV11-2
CASSTSGRRSSYNEQFF
TGTGCCAGCAGTACAAGCGGGAGGCGAAGCTCCTACAATGAGCAGTTCTTC
>once|TRBJ2-7|TRBD1|TRBV4-1
CASSQVDRGSYEQYF
TGCGCCAGCAGCCAAGTTGACAGGGGATCCTACGAGCAGTACTTC
>-|TRBJ2-7|TRBD1|TRBV4-1
CASSQAATGNQYEQYF
TGCGCCAGCAGCCAAGCCGCGACAGGGAACCAATACGAGCAGTACTTC
>-|TRBJ2-7|-|TRBV7-8
CASSPSYEQYF
TGTGCCAGCAGCCCTAGCTACGAGCAGTACTTC
>-|TRBJ2-5|-|TRBV28
CASSRILTDQETQYF
TGTGCCAGCAGTAGGATATTGACAGATCAAGAGACCCAGTACTTC
>-|TRBJ1-2|-|TRBV20-1
CSASTGQSGYGYTF
TGCAGTGCTAGTACGGGCCAGTCGGGCTATGGCTACACCTTC
>few|TRBJ2-2|-|TRBV7-2
CASSRSGELFF
TGTGCCAGCAGCCGATCCGGGGAGCTGTTTTTT
>-|TRBJ1-1|-|TRBV7-9
CASSLIPGLEAFF
TGTGCCAGCAGCTTAATCCCGGGTTTAGAAGCTTTCTTT